The present TCR beta chain was sequenced within a study of blood T cell repertoires in COVID-19. CDR1 is WNHNN and CDR2 is SYGVQD in the germline V gene (reference sequence). Trimming cost V 4 bases and J 5 bases; bases outside gene matches: 9. CDR3 length: 16 amino acids. Original data processing: From reference gene primer amplification, estimates of nucleated cell counts were derived. Profiling relied on immunoSEQ multiplex PCR, and the TCRdb table lists in-frame clones only, not all of them. The DNA was the basis for D and trimming; V, J and clone size are from that table. The table has about 36,000 clones, approximately 80% seen once.

The sequenced sample was peripheral blood. The TCR sequence derives from a human donor in a cohort sampled during active COVID-19. J is TRBJ2-5 and V is TRBV10-1; 11 bases are shared with TRBD2. The CDR3 region is CASSAVAGGQRETQYF. Here the CDR3 DNA reads TGCGCCAGCAGTGCGGTAGCGGGGGGGCAGAGGGAGACCCAGTACTTC.